The sequence of this T cell receptor (beta chain) was determined in a study of T cell repertoires in cytomegalovirus infection. From the reads, TCRdb called clonotypes with MiXCR, one entry per CDR3 protein. The profile covers around 530,000 distinct CDR3 sequences, with about 15% appearing a single time and more than 20% taken by the ten largest. CDR1 and CDR2 from the germline V gene are SEHNR and FQNEAQ (reference sequence). V lost 6 bases and J lost 5, with 16 bases in between. The CDR3 is 14 amino acids. This receptor was obtained from a human donor in good health (CMV status not recorded). Some clones in this sample may be carry-over from other donors' samples. This chain connects TRBV7-9 to TRBJ2-5; D may be TRBD2 (5 bases). The sequenced sample consisted of CD8+ T cells from PBMCs. This CDR3 reads CASSGRSGSETQYF. CDR3 in DNA: TGTGCCAGCAGTGGTCGCAGTGGGAGTGAGACCCAGTACTTC. The whole variable domain, remainder taken from reference TRBV7-9 and TRBJ2-5, is DTGVSQNPRHKITKRGQNVTFRCDPISEHNRLYWYRQTLGQGPEFLTYFQNEAQLEKSRLLSDRFSAERPKGSFSTLEIQRTEQGDSAMYLCASSGRSGSETQYFGPGTRLLVL.